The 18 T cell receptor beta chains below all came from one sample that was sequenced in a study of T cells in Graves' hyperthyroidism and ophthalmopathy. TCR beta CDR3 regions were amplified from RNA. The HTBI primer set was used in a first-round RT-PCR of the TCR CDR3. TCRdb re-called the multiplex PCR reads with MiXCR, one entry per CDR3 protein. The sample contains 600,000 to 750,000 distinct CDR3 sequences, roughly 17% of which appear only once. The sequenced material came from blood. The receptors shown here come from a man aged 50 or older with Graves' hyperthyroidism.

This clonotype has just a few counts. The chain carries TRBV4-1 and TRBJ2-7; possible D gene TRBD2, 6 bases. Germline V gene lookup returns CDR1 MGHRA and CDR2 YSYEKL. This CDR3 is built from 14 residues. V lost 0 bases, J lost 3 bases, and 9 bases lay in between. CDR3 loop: CASSQESGGYEQYF. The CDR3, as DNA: TGCGCCAGCAGCCAAGAATCCGGGGGCTACGAGCAGTACTTC.

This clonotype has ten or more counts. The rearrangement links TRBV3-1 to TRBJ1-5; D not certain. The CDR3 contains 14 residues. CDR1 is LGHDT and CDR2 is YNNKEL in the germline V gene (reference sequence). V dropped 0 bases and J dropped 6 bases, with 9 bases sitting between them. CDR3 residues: CASSQERWGQPQHF. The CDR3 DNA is TGTGCCAGCAGCCAAGAACGCTGGGGTCAGCCCCAGCATTTT.

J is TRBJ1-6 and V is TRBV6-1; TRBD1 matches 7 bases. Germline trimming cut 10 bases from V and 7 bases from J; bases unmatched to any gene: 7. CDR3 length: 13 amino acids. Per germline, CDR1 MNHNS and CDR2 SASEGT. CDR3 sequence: CATGTERNSPLHF. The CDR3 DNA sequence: TGTGCCACCGGGACAGAGCGGAATTCACCCCTCCACTTT.

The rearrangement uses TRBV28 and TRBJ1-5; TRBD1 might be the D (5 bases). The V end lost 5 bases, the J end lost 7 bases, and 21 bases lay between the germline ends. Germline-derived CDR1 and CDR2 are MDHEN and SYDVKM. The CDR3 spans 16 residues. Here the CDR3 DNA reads TGTGCCAGCAGTCTCGTATTAAGGGGACGGAAGCAGCCCCAGCATTTT. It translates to CASSLVLRGRKQPQHF.

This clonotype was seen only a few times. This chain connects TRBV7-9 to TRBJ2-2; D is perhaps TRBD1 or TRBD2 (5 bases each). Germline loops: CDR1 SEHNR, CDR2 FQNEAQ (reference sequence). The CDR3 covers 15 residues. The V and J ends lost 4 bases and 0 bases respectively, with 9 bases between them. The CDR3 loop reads CASSWDGPNTGELFF. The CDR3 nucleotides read TGTGCCAGCAGCTGGGACGGCCCGAACACCGGGGAGCTGTTTTTT.

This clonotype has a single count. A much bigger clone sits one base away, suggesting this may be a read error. The CDR3 reads CSADSPSGRAPYEEYF. CDR3 nucleotides: TGCAGTGCAGATTCTCCTAGCGGGAGGGCCCCCTACGAGGAGTACTTC. The V and J genes are TRBV20-1 and TRBJ2-7, with 12 bases identical to TRBD2. The CDR3 contains 16 residues. CDR1 and CDR2 from the germline V gene are DFQATT and SNEGSKA (reference sequence).

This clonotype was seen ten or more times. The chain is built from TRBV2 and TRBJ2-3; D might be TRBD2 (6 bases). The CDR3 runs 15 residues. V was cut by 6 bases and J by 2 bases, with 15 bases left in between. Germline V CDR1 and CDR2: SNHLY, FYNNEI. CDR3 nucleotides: TGTGCCAGCAGGTTCGACGGGAGCCCCACAGATACGCAGTATTTT. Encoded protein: CASRFDGSPTDTQYF.

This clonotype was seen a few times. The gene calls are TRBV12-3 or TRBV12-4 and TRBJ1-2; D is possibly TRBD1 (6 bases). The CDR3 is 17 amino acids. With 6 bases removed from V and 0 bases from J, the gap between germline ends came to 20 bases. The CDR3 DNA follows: TGTGCCAGCAGCCTTAGACAGGCTGGGGCGTCTAACTATGGCTACACCTTC. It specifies CASSLRQAGASNYGYTF.

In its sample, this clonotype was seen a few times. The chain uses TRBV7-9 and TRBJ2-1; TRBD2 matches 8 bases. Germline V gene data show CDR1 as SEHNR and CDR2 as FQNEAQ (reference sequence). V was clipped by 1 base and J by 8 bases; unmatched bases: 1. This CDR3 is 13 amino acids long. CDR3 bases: TGTGCCAGCAGCTTAGAGGGACTAGATGAGCAGTTCTTC. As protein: CASSLEGLDEQFF.

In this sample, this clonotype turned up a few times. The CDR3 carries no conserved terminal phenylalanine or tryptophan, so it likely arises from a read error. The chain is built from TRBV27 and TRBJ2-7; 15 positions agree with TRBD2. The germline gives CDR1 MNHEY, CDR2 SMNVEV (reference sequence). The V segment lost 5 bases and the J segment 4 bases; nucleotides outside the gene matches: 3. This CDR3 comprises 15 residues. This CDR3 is CASSSGTSGRYEQYL. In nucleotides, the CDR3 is TGTGCCAGCAGTAGCGGGACTAGCGGGAGGTACGAGCAGTACCTC.

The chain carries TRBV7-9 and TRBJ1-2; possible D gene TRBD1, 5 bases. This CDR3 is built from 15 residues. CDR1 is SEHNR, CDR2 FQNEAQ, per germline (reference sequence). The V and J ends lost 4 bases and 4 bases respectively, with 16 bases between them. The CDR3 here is CASSSGTGETYGYTF. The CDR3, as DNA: TGTGCCAGCAGCTCCGGCACAGGAGAGACCTATGGCTACACCTTC.

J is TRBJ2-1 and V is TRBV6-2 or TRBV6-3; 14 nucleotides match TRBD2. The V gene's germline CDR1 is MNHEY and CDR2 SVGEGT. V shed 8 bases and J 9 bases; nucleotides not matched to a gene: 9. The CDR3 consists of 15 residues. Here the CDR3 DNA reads TGTGCCAGCTACCTCGGGACTAGCGGGAGCGGTGAGCAGTTCTTC. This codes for CASYLGTSGSGEQFF.

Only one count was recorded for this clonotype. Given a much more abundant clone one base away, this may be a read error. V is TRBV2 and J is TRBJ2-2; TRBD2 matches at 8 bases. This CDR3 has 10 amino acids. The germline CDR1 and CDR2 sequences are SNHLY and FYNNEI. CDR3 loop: CASQAGELLF. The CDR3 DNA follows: TGTGCCAGCCAAGCGGGGGAGCTGCTTTTT.

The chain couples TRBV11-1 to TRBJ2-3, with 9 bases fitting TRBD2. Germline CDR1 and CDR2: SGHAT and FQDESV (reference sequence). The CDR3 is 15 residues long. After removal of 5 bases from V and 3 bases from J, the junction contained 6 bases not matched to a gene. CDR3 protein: CASSTRTSVTDTQYF. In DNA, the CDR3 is TGTGCCAGCAGCACCCGGACTAGCGTAACAGATACGCAGTATTTT.

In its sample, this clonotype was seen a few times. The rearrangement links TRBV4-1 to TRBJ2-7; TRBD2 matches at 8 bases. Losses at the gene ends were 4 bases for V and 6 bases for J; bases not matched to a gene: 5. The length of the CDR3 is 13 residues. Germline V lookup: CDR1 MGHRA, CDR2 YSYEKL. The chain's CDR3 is CASSLRTSTEQYF. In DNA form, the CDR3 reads TGCGCCAGCAGCCTTCGGACTAGCACCGAGCAGTACTTC.

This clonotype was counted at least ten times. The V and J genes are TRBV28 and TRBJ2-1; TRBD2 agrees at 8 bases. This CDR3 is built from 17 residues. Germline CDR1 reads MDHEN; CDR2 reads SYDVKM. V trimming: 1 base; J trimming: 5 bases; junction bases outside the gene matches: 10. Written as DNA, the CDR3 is TGTGCCAGCAGTTTATCTGCGGGAGGCCCTCTCCACAATGAGCAGTTCTTC. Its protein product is CASSLSAGGPLHNEQFF.

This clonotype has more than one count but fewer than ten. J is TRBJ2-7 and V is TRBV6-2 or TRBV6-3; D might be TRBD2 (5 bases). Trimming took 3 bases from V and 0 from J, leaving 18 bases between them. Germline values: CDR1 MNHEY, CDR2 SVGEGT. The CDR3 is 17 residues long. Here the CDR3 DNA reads TGTGCCAGCAGTTATACATGGGAGCGGCTCTTCTCCTACGAGCAGTACTTC. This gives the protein CASSYTWERLFSYEQYF.

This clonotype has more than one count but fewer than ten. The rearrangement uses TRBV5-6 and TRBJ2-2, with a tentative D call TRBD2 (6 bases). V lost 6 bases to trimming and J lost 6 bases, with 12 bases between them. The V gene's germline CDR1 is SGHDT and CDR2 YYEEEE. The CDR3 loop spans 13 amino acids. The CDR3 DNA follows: TGTGCCAGCACCGGGCGGGGCCCCGGGGAGCTGTTTTTT. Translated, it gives CASTGRGPGELFF.